Following are 17 T cell receptor beta chains from one sample sequenced in a study of CD8+CD57+ T cells in acquired aplastic anemia. Genomic DNA templated the TCR beta VDJ and CDR3 profiling. Each CDR3 protein gets one entry after TCRdb re-called the reads with MiXCR. The sample contains 400,000 to 600,000 distinct CDR3 sequences, roughly 34% of which appear only once. Only patients with CD8+CD57+ cell expansion on flow cytometry were chosen for sequencing. Sequences were obtained from sorted CD4+, CD8+, or CD8+CD57+ T cells (not recorded which) from PBMCs. Every receptor here comes from a human donor with aplastic anemia.

With respect to this clonotype: This may be a read error, as it is one base from a much larger clone. This chain links TRBV20-1 with TRBJ1-5, with no clear D. The CDR3 spans 14 residues. The germline V gene has CDR1 DFQATT and CDR2 SNEGSKA (reference sequence). Trimming stripped 3 bases from V and 0 bases from J, with 9 bases between. CDR3 in amino acids: CSAREGNSNQPQHF. The CDR3 DNA is TGCAGTGCTAGGGAGGGAAATAGCAATCAGCCCCAGCATTTT.

Only a few counts were recorded for this clonotype. This sequence joins TRBV2 and TRBJ1-2; D is unclear. This CDR3 is 13 amino acids long. V lost 2 bases and J 2 bases, leaving 6 bases between the germline ends. The germline CDR1 and CDR2 sequences are SNHLY and FYNNEI. CDR3 DNA: TGTGCCAGCAGTGAACGTCGGAACTATGGCTACACCTTC. It encodes CASSERRNYGYTF.

The chain recombines TRBV11-2 with TRBJ2-1, with a possible D match to TRBD2 (6 bases). Germline CDR1 reads SGHAT; CDR2 reads FQNNGV. Trimming took off 5 bases at V and 7 bases at J, with 18 bases between the two ends. The CDR3 has 15 residues. Here the CDR3 reads CASSLESGLNNEQFF. The DNA for the CDR3 is TGTGCCAGCAGCCTCGAGTCGGGACTCAATAATGAGCAGTTCTTC.

The sample holds many counts of this clonotype. The chain joins TRBV19 to TRBJ2-7; D ambiguous. With 5 bases removed from V and 7 bases from J, the gap between germline ends came to 12 bases. Germline values: CDR1 LNHDA, CDR2 SQIVND (reference sequence). This CDR3 contains 12 residues. Here the CDR3 DNA reads TGTGCCAGTAGTTTCACTAACGGGGAGCAGTACTTC. It codes for CASSFTNGEQYF.

This clonotype was recorded only once. This may come from a read error, since a much larger clone is one base off. V and J are TRBV7-8 and TRBJ1-6; a weak D match, TRBD1 (6 bases). Germline V CDR1 and CDR2: SGHVS, FQNEAQ. The CDR3 has 16 residues. CDR3 sequence (DNA): TGTGCCAGCAGCCACAGTGGGGGGCTGGGAAATTCACCCCCCCACTTT. This encodes CASSHSGGLGNSPPHF. The full variable domain, its missing parts supplied by reference TRBV7-8 and TRBJ1-6, is GAGVSQSPRYKVAKRGQDVALRCDPISGHVSLFWYQQALGQGPEFLTYFQNEAQLDKSGLPSDRFFAERPEGSVSTLKIQRTQQEDSAVYLCASSHSGGLGNSPPHFGNGTRLTVT.

This chain joins TRBV19 and TRBJ2-2, with 8 bases aligning to TRBD2. J was trimmed by 1 base and V by 3 bases; bases with no gene match: 7. Germline-derived CDR1 and CDR2 are LNHDA and SQIVND (reference sequence). CDR3 length: 17 amino acids. CDR3 sequence reads: CASSITAGTRNTGELFF. The CDR3 coding sequence is TGTGCCAGTAGTATTACCGCCGGGACTAGGAACACCGGGGAGCTGTTTTTT. The entire variable domain, with the rest obtained from reference TRBV19 and TRBJ2-2, is as follows: DGGITQSPKYLFRKEGQNVTLSCEQNLNHDAMYWYRQDPGQGLRLIYYSQIVNDFQKGDIAEGYSVSREKKESFPLTVTSAQKNPTAFYLCASSITAGTRNTGELFFGEGSRLTVL.

The J gene is TRBJ1-2, the V gene TRBV15, with 12 bases identical to TRBD1. Trimming cost V 5 bases and J 8 bases; bases outside gene matches: 12. The CDR3 is made up of 16 amino acids. Germline V gene data show CDR1 as LNHNV and CDR2 as YYDKDF (reference sequence). The CDR3 region has the DNA TGTGCCACCAGCCAACGGGGGGGACAGGGGGCGTGGGGCTACACCTTC. Translated, it gives CATSQRGGQGAWGYTF.

The sample holds many counts of this clonotype. This chain joins TRBV24-1 and TRBJ1-5; D is unresolved. The V end lost 4 bases, the J end lost 5 bases, and 5 bases lay between the germline ends. CDR3 length: 12 residues. The germline CDR1 and CDR2 sequences are KGHDR and SFDVKD. Here the CDR3 reads CATSEWDQPQHF. The CDR3 DNA reads TGTGCCACCAGTGAGTGGGATCAGCCCCAGCATTTT.

A note on this clonotype: This may arise from a read error, as a much more abundant clone is one base away. The chain has TRBV7-9 and TRBJ2-7; D remains ambiguous. Germline CDR1 SEHNR, CDR2 FQNEAQ (reference sequence). This CDR3 is built from 13 residues. V lost 4 bases and J lost 0, with 7 bases in between. CDR3: CASSSNYSYEQYF. CDR3 DNA sequence: TGTGCCAGCAGCTCAAACTACTCCTACGAGCAGTACTTC.

The sample holds a few counts of this clonotype. J is TRBJ2-1 and V is TRBV2; 9 positions agree with TRBD2. The CDR3 is 17 residues long. Trimming removed 7 bases from V and 6 bases from J; junction bases left unmatched: 16. The germline CDR1 and CDR2 sequences are SNHLY and FYNNEI. The CDR3 loop is CASIVSRGGQSGNEQFF. The CDR3 DNA reads as TGTGCCAGCATAGTTTCGCGGGGGGGCCAATCCGGCAATGAGCAGTTCTTC.

This clonotype was recorded at least ten times. The chain has TRBV13 and TRBJ1-2; D is undetermined. The CDR3 covers 12 residues. Germline CDR1 is PRHDT and CDR2 is FYEKMQ (reference sequence). V shed 5 bases and J shed 8 bases, with 12 bases lying between them. CDR3 bases: TGTGCCAGCAGCCCGCAAGGGCACGGCTACACCTTC. Its translation: CASSPQGHGYTF. Using reference TRBV13 and TRBJ1-2 for the parts outside the CDR3, the full variable domain is AAGVIQSPRHLIKEKRETATLKCYPIPRHDTVYWYQQGPGQDPQFLISFYEKMQSDKGSIPDRFSAQQFSDYHSELNMSSLELGDSALYFCASSPQGHGYTFGSGTRLTVV.

The chain combines TRBV7-2 with TRBJ2-2, with TRBD1 matching over 10 bases. Germline assignment: CDR1 SGHTA and CDR2 FQGNSA. J gave up 0 bases and V 0 bases, and 1 base lay outside the gene matches. The CDR3 runs 17 residues. The CDR3 here is CASSLAGTGANTGELFF. DNA of the CDR3: TGTGCCAGCAGCTTAGCTGGGACAGGGGCGAACACCGGGGAGCTGTTTTTT.

The table lists this clonotype with many counts. A read error may produce the germline difference seen at one junction end. The gene calls are TRBV2 and TRBJ1-1; 11 bases are shared with TRBD1. The CDR3 consists of 13 residues. Germline loops: CDR1 SNHLY, CDR2 FYNNEI. CDR3 in amino acids: CASREGTGGGSFF. The DNA for the CDR3 is TGTGCCAGCAGGGAAGGGACAGGGGGGGGGTCTTTCTTT. Combining the CDR3 with reference TRBV2 and TRBJ1-1 gives the whole variable domain EPEVTQTPSHQVTQMGQEVILRCVPISNHLYFYWYRQILGQKVEFLVSFYNNEISEKSEIFDDQFSVERPDGSNFTLKIRSTKLEDSAMYFCASREGTGGGSFFGQGTRLTVV.

This clonotype has ten or more counts. The chain combines TRBV20-1 with TRBJ1-5; D may be TRBD1 (6 bases). Germline CDR1 is DFQATT and CDR2 is SNEGSKA (reference sequence). Trimming pared 6 bases from V and 0 bases from J, leaving 9 bases between. The CDR3 contains 13 residues. The CDR3 coding sequence is TGCAGTGCAAGACAGGATAGCAATCAGCCCCAGCATTTT. As protein: CSARQDSNQPQHF.

This clonotype was seen once. V and J are TRBV9 and TRBJ2-1; TRBD1 matches at 7 bases. The CDR3 has 16 residues. The V and J ends lost 4 bases and 4 bases, in that order; junction bases with no gene match: 11. Germline V lookup: CDR1 SGDLS, CDR2 YYNGEE. In DNA form, the CDR3 reads TGTGCCAGCAGCTCATCAGGGGGTAGGCTTTACAATGAGCAGTTCTTC. Its protein is CASSSSGGRLYNEQFF.

V gene TRBV5-1 combines with J gene TRBJ2-1; 8 nucleotides match TRBD1. Per germline, CDR1 SGHRS and CDR2 YFSETQ. The junction had 4 bases not matched to a gene; V was cut back by 4 bases and J by 1 base. The CDR3 runs 15 residues. CDR3 protein: CASSPGQASYNEQFF. The CDR3 DNA reads as TGCGCCAGCAGCCCGGGACAGGCGTCCTACAATGAGCAGTTCTTC.

In its sample, this clonotype was seen a few times. The chain employs TRBV19 and TRBJ2-1; 7 bases are a match to TRBD2. Germline trimming cut 5 bases from V and 3 bases from J; bases unmatched to any gene: 13. Germline loops: CDR1 LNHDA, CDR2 SQIVND (reference sequence). The CDR3 loop spans 17 amino acids. The CDR3: CASSPRGAGDLYNEQFF. In DNA form, the CDR3 reads TGTGCCAGTAGTCCCCGTGGGGCGGGAGACCTCTACAATGAGCAGTTCTTC.